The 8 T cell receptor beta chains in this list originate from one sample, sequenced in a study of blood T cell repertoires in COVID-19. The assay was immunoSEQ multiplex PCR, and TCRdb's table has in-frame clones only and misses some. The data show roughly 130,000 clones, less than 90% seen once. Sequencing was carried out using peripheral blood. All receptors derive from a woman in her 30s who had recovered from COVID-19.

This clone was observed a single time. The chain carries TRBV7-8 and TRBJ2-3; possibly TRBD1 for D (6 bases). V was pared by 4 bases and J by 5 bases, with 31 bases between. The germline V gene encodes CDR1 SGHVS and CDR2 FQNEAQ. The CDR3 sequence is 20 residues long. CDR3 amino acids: CASSYRTYGTPRSPGDTQYF. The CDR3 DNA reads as TGTGCCAGCAGCTATAGGACGTATGGGACACCCCGTTCGCCGGGAGATACGCAGTATTTT.

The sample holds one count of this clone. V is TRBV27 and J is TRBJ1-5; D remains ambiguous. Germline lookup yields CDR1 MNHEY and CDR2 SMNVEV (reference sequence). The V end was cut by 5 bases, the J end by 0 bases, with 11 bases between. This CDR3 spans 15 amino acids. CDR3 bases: TGTGCCAGCAGTATAAGGAGGTATAGCAATCAGCCCCAGCATTTT. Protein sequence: CASSIRRYSNQPQHF.

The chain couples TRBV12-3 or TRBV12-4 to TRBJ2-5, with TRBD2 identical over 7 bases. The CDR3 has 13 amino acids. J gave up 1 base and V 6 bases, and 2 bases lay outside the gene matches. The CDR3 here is CASRLAIQETQYF. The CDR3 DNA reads TGTGCCAGCAGACTAGCGATCCAAGAGACCCAGTACTTC.

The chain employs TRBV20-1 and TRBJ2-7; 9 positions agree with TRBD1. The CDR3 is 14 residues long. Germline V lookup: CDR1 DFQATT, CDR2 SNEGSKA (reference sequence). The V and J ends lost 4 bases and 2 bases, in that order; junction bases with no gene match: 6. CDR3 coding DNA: TGCAGTGCTAATGACAGGGGGTATCCCTACGAGCAGTACTTC. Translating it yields CSANDRGYPYEQYF.

DNA for the CDR3: TGTGCCAGCAGCACCCGGGACCAGGGGACGCAGTATTTT. Amino acids: CASSTRDQGTQYF. The V call is TRBV9, the J call TRBJ2-3, with D possibly matching TRBD1 (6 bases). Per the germline V gene, CDR1 is SGDLS and CDR2 is YYNGEE. The V end lost 4 bases, the J end lost 9 bases, and 15 bases lay between the germline ends. The CDR3 extends over 13 amino acids.

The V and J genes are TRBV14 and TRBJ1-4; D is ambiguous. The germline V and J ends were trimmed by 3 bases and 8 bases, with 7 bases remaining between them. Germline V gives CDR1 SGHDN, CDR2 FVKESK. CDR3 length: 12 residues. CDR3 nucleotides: TGTGCCAGCAGCCACGGCAGGGAAAAACTGTTTTTT. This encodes CASSHGREKLFF.

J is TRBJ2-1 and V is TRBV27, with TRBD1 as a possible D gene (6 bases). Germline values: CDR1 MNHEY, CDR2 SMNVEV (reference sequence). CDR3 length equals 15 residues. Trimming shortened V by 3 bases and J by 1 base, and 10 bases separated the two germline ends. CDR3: CASSLGTPSYNEQFF. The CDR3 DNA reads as TGTGCCAGCAGTTTGGGGACACCTTCCTACAATGAGCAGTTCTTC.

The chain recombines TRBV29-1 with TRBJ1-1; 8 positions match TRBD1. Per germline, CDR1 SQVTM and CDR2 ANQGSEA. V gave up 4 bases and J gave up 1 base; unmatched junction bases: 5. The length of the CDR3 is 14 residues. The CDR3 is CSVAGQARNTEAFF. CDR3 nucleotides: TGCAGCGTTGCGGGACAGGCTAGGAACACTGAAGCTTTCTTT.